A selection of T cell receptor beta chains follows, all from one sample in a study of blood T cell repertoires in COVID-19. TCRdb's copy holds only in-frame clones and misses some; the assay was immunoSEQ multiplex PCR. The top ten clones hold just over 8.5% of a sample with about 250,000 clones, approximately 82% of them seen once. Sequencing was done on a sample of peripheral blood. The receptors stem from a man aged 40-55 years with active or convalescent COVID-19. Both conserved end residues are part of each CDR3. D genes are given only for firm matches. Expanded clones are given a class, and other clones once, few, many or no size at all.

abundance,v_gene,j_gene,d_gene,CDR3nt,CDR3aa
.,TRBV27,TRBJ2-1,TRBD2,TGTGCCAGCAGTTCCCCGGGGAGCGGGATGTTGAATGAGCAGTTCTTC,CASSSPGSGMLNEQFF
.,TRBV29-1,TRBJ1-2,.,TGCAGCGTTTGGACAGCCTATGGCTACACCTTC,CSVWTAYGYTF
.,TRBV30,TRBJ1-6,.,TGTGCCTGGAGACGGGGGGCAGGCAGTAATTCACCCCTCCACTTT,CAWRRGAGSNSPLHF
many,TRBV18,TRBJ2-1,.,TGTGCCAGCTCTCTACCTAGGGGGGGTGAGCAGTTCTTC,CASSLPRGGEQFF
once,TRBV6-5,TRBJ1-2,.,TGTGCCAGCAGGCACCGGGGGAAGGGGTATGGCTACACCTTC,CASRHRGKGYGYTF
.,TRBV30,TRBJ2-7,TRBD1,TGTGCCTGGAGTCGAGGGACAGGGGGCATTTACGAGCAGTACTTC,CAWSRGTGGIYEQYF
few,TRBV5-4,TRBJ1-1,.,TGTGCCAGCAGCTTGGATTGGGTAGCGAACACTGAAGCTTTCTTT,CASSLDWVANTEAFF
once,TRBV5-5,TRBJ1-6,TRBD1,TGTGCCAGCAGCTTGCAGGGGGAATCACCCCTCCACTTT,CASSLQGESPLHF
few,TRBV6-5,TRBJ1-6,.,TGTGCCAGCAGTTACAGATGGCGGGAAAATTCACCCCTCCACTTT,CASSYRWRENSPLHF
.,TRBV18,TRBJ1-1,.,TGTGCCAGCTCACCACAAAAACAGTCGAACACTGAAGCTTTCTTT,CASSPQKQSNTEAFF
.,TRBV11-3,TRBJ1-1,.,TGTGCCAGCAGCTTAGAACAGGGCACTGAAGCTTTCTTT,CASSLEQGTEAFF
few,TRBV5-1,TRBJ1-1,.,TGCGCCAGCAGCCCGGCACCAGGGACTGAAGCTTTCTTT,CASSPAPGTEAFF
.,TRBV7-9,TRBJ2-1,TRBD1,TGTGCCAGCAGCTCTGGGACAGGCCATTCTTACAATGAGCAGTTCTTC,CASSSGTGHSYNEQFF
.,TRBV7-6,TRBJ2-3,TRBD1,TGTGCCAGCAGCTCAAATCCGGGACAGGGGGCTGTGGGCACAGATACGCAGTATTTT,CASSSNPGQGAVGTDTQYF
once,TRBV5-8,TRBJ1-3,TRBD1,TGTGCCAGCAGCTGGACAGGGGCTACTTTCTCTGGAAACACCATATATTTT,CASSWTGATFSGNTIYF
few,TRBV11-2,TRBJ1-1,.,TGTGCCAGCAGCTTACAGGGATATAACGCTGAAGCTTTCTTT,CASSLQGYNAEAFF
.,TRBV7-9,TRBJ2-6,TRBD1,TGTGCCGTAAACAGGGGGCATGGGGCCAACGTCCTGACTTTC,CAVNRGHGANVLTF
.,TRBV5-1,TRBJ2-1,TRBD2,TGCGCCAGCAGTCCGGGGACTAGCTCCTACAATGAGCAGTTCTTC,CASSPGTSSYNEQFF
.,TRBV24-1,TRBJ2-5,.,TGTGCCACCAGTGATCCCCGAGGGGACTTCCAAGAGACCCAGTACTTC,CATSDPRGDFQETQYF
.,TRBV3-1/TRBV3-2,TRBJ2-3,TRBD2,TGTGCCAGCAGAGGTAGCGGGGCTACCACAGATACGCAGTATTTT,CASRGSGATTDTQYF
.,TRBV7-2,TRBJ1-5,TRBD1,TGTGCCAGCAGCTTAAGCAGGGGGGTTAATCAGCCCCAGCATTTT,CASSLSRGVNQPQHF
.,TRBV7-2,TRBJ2-3,.,TGTGCCAGCAGCTTAGTCGGGCGGGGCACAGATACGCAGTATTTT,CASSLVGRGTDTQYF
.,TRBV27,TRBJ2-3,.,TGTGCCAGCAGTTTTTTACACACAGATACGCAGTATTTT,CASSFLHTDTQYF
once,TRBV5-1,TRBJ1-6,.,TGCGCCAGCAGCTTGGCTGGGGGACTCCGTAATTCACCCCTCCACTTT,CASSLAGGLRNSPLHF
.,TRBV3-1/TRBV3-2,TRBJ2-5,.,TGTGCCAGCAGCCAGTCAGGGTGGGAGACCCAGTACTTC,CASSQSGWETQYF
few,TRBV19,TRBJ1-6,.,TGTGCCAGTAGTGACAGGAGTAATTCACCCCTCCACTTT,CASSDRSNSPLHF
.,TRBV19,TRBJ1-5,TRBD1,TGTGCCAGTAGTAGGGAAGGACAGGGAGGACAGCCCCAGCATTTT,CASSREGQGGQPQHF
.,TRBV7-3,TRBJ2-5,.,TGTGCCAGCAGCACCACAGCCCAAGAGACCCAGTACTTC,CASSTTAQETQYF
.,TRBV18,TRBJ1-2,TRBD1,TGTGCCAGCTCACCTAATCAGGGGGCTTTCTATGGCTACACCTTC,CASSPNQGAFYGYTF
.,TRBV7-2,TRBJ1-2,TRBD1,TGTGCCAGCAGCGACAGGGCTGATAGCTATGGCTACACCTTC,CASSDRADSYGYTF
.,TRBV7-2,TRBJ1-6,.,TGTGCCAGCAGCTCCACTACAAGCTCCTATAATTCACCCCTCCACTTT,CASSSTTSSYNSPLHF
.,TRBV30,TRBJ1-1,TRBD1,TGTGCCTGGAGTGGACAACTATCAGGGGGTGCTGAAGCTTTCTTT,CAWSGQLSGGAEAFF
.,TRBV7-2,TRBJ2-7,TRBD2,TGTGCCAGCAGCTCGGGGAGGGTAACCTACGAGCAGTACTTC,CASSSGRVTYEQYF
.,TRBV11-2,TRBJ2-2,TRBD2,TGTGCCAGCAGCCCAAGGGGTCCTAGCGGGAGTAGCATCGGGGAGCTGTTTTTT,CASSPRGPSGSSIGELFF
.,TRBV5-8,TRBJ1-3,.,TGTGCCAGCAGATCACGGGACTTGCGTCCTGGAAACACCATATATTTT,CASRSRDLRPGNTIYF
.,TRBV6-2/TRBV6-3,TRBJ1-1,TRBD1,TGTGCCAGCAGCTCAAACAGGGGGACTGAAGCTTTCTTT,CASSSNRGTEAFF
.,TRBV5-1,TRBJ1-6,TRBD1,TGCGCCAGCAGCTCTGAGGGGACAGCCGACCTCCACTTT,CASSSEGTADLHF
.,TRBV7-2,TRBJ1-1,TRBD1,TGTGCCAGCAGCTTAAAGGGACAGGGAATTACTGAAGCTTTCTTT,CASSLKGQGITEAFF
.,TRBV6-5,TRBJ2-7,TRBD1,TGTGCCAGCAGTATGACAGGGACCACCTACGAGCAGTACTTC,CASSMTGTTYEQYF
.,TRBV11-1,TRBJ2-1,.,TGTGCCAGCAGCTTAGCGCTGACCGGGGGTAACAATGAGCAGTTCTTC,CASSLALTGGNNEQFF
.,TRBV2,TRBJ1-1,TRBD1,TGTGCCAGCAGGCTACAGGGGGCTATCACTGAAGCTTTCTTT,CASRLQGAITEAFF
.,TRBV4-1,TRBJ2-7,TRBD2,TGCGCCAGCAGCCACCACGGACTAGCCGGGGACTACGAGCAGTACTTC,CASSHHGLAGDYEQYF
.,TRBV18,TRBJ2-3,TRBD2,TGTGCCAGCTCACCACCCTCGGGAGGGTATGGAGATACGCAGTATTTT,CASSPPSGGYGDTQYF
.,TRBV19,TRBJ2-5,.,TGTGCCAGTAGTCCTGGGGCTAGTAACCCCGGCCTGTACTTC,CASSPGASNPGLYF